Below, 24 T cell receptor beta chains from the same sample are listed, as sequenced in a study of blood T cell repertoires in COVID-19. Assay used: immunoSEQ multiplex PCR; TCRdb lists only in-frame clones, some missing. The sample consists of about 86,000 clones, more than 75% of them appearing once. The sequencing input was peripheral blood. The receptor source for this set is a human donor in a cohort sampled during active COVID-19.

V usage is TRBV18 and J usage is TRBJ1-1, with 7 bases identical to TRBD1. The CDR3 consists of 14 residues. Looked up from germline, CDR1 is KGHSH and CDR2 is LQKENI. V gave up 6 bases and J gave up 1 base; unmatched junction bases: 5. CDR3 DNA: TGTGCCAGCTCCCCGGACAGGAAGAACACTGAAGCTTTCTTT. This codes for CASSPDRKNTEAFF. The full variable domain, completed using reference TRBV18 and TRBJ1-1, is NAGVMQNPRHLVRRRGQEARLRCSPMKGHSHVYWYRQLPEEGLKFMVYLQKENIIDESGMPKERFSAEFPKEGPSILRIQQVVRGDSAAYFCASSPDRKNTEAFFGQGTRLTVV.

The CDR3 nucleotides read TGTGCCAGCAGTTTCTTGGGGACTAGCGGGGAAGAGCAGTACTTC. Translation: CASSFLGTSGEEQYF. The J gene is TRBJ2-7, the V gene TRBV27; 13 bases match TRBD2. The CDR3 is 15 residues long. Germline V gene data show CDR1 as MNHEY and CDR2 as SMNVEV (reference sequence). J gave up 7 bases and V 3 bases, and 6 bases lay outside the gene matches.

The CDR3 reads CATSRGGGLVNEQFF. CDR3 DNA sequence: TGTGCCACCAGCAGAGGAGGCGGCCTCGTGAATGAGCAGTTCTTC. The chain carries TRBV15 and TRBJ2-1; D uncertain. CDR1 and CDR2 from the germline V gene are LNHNV and YYDKDF (reference sequence). This CDR3 region has 15 residues. V dropped 1 base and J dropped 7 bases, with 14 bases sitting between them.

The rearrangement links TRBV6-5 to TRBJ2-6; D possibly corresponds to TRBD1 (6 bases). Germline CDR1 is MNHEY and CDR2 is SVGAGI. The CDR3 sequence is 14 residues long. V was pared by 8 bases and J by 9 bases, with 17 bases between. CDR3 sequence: CASEGEQGLNVLTF. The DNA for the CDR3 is TGTGCCAGCGAGGGGGAGCAGGGCCTCAACGTCCTGACTTTC.

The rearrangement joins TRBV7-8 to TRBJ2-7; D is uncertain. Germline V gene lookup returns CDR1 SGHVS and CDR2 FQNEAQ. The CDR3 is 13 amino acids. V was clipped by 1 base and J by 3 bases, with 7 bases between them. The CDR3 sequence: CASSLGRSYEQYF. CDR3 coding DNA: TGTGCCAGCAGCTTAGGACGGAGCTACGAGCAGTACTTC.

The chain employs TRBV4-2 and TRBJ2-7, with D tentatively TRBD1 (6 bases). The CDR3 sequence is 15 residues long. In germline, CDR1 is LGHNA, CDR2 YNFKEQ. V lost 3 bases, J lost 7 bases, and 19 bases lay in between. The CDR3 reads CASSQGARVEAEQYF. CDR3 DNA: TGTGCCAGCAGCCAGGGGGCGCGGGTTGAGGCGGAGCAGTACTTC.

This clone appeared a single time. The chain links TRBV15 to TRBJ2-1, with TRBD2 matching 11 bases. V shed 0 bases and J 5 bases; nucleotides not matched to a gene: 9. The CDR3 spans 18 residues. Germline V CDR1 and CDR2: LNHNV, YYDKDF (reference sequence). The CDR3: CATSRDSLAGGRDNEQFF. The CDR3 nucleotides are TGTGCCACCAGCAGAGATTCGCTAGCGGGAGGTCGGGACAATGAGCAGTTCTTC.

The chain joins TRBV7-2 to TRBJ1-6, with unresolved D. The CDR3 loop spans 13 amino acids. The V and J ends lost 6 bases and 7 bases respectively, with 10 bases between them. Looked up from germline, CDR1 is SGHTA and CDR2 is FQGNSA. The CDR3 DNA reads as TGTGCCAGCAGTAGATTACAGAATTCACCCCTCCACTTT. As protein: CASSRLQNSPLHF.

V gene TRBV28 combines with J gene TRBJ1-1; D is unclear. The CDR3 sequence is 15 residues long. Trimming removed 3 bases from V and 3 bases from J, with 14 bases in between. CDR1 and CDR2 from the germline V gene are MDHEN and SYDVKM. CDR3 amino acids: CASSLSRGRHTEAFF. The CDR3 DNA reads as TGTGCCAGCAGTTTGAGTCGAGGAAGGCACACTGAAGCTTTCTTT.

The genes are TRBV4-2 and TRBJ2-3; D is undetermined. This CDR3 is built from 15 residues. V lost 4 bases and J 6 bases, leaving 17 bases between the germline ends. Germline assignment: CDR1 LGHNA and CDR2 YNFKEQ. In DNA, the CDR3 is TGTGCCAGCAGCCTGAGTCCTAGTTTGTACGATACGCAGTATTTT. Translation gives CASSLSPSLYDTQYF.

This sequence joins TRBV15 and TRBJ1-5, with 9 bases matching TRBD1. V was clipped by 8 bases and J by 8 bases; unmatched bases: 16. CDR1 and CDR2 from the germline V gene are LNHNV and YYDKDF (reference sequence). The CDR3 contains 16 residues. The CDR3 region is CATAIRDREGLEPQHF. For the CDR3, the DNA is TGTGCCACCGCTATCCGGGACAGGGAAGGATTAGAGCCCCAGCATTTT.

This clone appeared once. The CDR3 nucleotides are TGTGCCAGCTCACCACCCTGGGCGAGAGAGACCCAGTACTTC. The encoded protein is CASSPPWARETQYF. The chain links TRBV18 to TRBJ2-5, with D uncertain. V lost 0 bases, J lost 4 bases, and 9 bases lay in between. The CDR3 loop spans 14 amino acids. In germline, CDR1 is KGHSH, CDR2 LQKENI.

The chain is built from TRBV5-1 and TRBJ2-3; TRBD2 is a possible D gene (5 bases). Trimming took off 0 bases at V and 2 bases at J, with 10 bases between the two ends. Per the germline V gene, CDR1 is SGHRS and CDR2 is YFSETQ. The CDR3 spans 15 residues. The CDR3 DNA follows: TGCGCCAGCAGCTTGGGGCTAGCTGCCACAGATACGCAGTATTTT. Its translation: CASSLGLAATDTQYF.

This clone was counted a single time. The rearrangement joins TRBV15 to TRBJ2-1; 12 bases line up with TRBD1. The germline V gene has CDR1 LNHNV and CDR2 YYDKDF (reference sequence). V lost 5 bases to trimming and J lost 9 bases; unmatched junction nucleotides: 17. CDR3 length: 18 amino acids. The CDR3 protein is CATSLRPGTGGGIGEQFF. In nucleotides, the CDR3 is TGTGCCACCAGCCTACGTCCCGGGACAGGGGGCGGAATAGGTGAGCAGTTCTTC.

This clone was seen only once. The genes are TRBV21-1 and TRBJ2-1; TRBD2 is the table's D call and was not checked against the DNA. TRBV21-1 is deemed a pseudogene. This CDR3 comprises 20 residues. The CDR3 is CASSPPLETSGSQCYNEQFF. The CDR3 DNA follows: TGTGCCAGCAGCCCCCCGCTAGAGACTAGCGGGAGTCAGTGCTACAATGAGCAGTTCTTC.

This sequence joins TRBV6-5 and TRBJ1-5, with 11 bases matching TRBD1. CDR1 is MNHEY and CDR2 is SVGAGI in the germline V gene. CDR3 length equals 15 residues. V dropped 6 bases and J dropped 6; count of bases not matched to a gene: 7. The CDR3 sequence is CASRSGQGVTQPQHF. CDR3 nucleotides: TGTGCCAGCAGATCGGGACAGGGGGTAACTCAGCCCCAGCATTTT.

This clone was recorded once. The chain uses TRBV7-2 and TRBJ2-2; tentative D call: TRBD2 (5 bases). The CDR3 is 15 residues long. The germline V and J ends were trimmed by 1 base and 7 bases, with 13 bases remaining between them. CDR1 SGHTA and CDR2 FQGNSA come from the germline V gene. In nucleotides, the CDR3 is TGTGCCAGCAGCTTAGTTTGGCGGGCGGGCGGGGAGCTGTTTTTT. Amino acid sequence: CASSLVWRAGGELFF.

The CDR3 DNA follows: TGTGCCAGCAGACTCACCGGGCTAAAAGAGGGCGAGCAGTACTTC. Its protein is CASRLTGLKEGEQYF. This chain joins TRBV4-2 and TRBJ2-7; a weak D match, TRBD2 (5 bases). Trimming left V 6 bases short and J 6 bases short, with 21 bases between. The germline V gene has CDR1 LGHNA and CDR2 YNFKEQ. The CDR3 covers 15 residues.

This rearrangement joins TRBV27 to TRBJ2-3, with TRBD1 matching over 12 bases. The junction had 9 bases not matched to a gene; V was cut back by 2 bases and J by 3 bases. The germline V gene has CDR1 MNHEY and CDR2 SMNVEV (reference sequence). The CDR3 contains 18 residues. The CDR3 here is CASSLGTGGITGTDTQYF. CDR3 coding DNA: TGTGCCAGCAGTTTAGGGACAGGGGGCATTACGGGGACAGATACGCAGTATTTT.

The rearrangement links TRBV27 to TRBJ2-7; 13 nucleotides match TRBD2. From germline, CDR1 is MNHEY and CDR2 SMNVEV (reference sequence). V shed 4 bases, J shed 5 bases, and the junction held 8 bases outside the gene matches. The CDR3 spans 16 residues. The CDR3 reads CASSSGLAGPWNEQYF. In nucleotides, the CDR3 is TGTGCCAGCAGTTCGGGACTAGCGGGGCCCTGGAACGAGCAGTACTTC.

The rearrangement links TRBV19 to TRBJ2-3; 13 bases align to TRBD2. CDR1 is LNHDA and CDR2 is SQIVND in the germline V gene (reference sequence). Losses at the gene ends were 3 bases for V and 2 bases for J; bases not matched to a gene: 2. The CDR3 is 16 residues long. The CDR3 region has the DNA TGTGCCAGTAGTATGGGACTAGCGGGATACACAGATACGCAGTATTTT. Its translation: CASSMGLAGYTDTQYF.

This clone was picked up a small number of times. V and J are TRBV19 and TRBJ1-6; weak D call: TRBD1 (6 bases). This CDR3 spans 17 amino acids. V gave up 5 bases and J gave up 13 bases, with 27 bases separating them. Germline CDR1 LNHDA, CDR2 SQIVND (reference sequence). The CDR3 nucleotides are TGTGCCAGTAGTCATCAAGGACAGCTAAGCCATACTGCTCCCCTCCACTTT. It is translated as CASSHQGQLSHTAPLHF.

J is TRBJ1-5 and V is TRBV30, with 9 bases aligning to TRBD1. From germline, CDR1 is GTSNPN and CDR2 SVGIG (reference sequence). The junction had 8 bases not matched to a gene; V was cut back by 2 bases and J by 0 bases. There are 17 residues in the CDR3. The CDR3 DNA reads TGTGCCTGGAGTCTCGGGACAGGGCCATATAGCAATCAGCCCCAGCATTTT. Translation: CAWSLGTGPYSNQPQHF.

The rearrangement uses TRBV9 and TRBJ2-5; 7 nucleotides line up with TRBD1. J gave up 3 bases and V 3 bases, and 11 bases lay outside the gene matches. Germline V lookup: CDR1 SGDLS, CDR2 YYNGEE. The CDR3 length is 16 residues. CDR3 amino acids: CASSAPKGDREETQYF. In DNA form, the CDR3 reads TGTGCCAGCAGCGCCCCCAAGGGCGACAGGGAAGAGACCCAGTACTTC.